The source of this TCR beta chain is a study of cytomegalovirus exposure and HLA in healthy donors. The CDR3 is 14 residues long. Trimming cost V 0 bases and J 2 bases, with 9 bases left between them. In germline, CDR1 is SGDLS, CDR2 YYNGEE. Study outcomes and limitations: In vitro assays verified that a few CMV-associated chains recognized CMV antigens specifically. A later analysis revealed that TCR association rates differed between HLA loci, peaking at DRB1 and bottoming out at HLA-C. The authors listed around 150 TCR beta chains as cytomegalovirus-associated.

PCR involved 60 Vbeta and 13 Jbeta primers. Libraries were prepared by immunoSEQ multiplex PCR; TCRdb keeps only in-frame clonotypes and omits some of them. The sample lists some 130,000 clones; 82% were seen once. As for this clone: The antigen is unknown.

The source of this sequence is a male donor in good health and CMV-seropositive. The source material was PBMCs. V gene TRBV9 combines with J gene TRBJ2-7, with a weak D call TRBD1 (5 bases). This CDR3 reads CASSVGDSPYEQYF. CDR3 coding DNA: TGTGCCAGCAGCGTAGGAGACAGTCCCTACGAGCAGTACTTC.